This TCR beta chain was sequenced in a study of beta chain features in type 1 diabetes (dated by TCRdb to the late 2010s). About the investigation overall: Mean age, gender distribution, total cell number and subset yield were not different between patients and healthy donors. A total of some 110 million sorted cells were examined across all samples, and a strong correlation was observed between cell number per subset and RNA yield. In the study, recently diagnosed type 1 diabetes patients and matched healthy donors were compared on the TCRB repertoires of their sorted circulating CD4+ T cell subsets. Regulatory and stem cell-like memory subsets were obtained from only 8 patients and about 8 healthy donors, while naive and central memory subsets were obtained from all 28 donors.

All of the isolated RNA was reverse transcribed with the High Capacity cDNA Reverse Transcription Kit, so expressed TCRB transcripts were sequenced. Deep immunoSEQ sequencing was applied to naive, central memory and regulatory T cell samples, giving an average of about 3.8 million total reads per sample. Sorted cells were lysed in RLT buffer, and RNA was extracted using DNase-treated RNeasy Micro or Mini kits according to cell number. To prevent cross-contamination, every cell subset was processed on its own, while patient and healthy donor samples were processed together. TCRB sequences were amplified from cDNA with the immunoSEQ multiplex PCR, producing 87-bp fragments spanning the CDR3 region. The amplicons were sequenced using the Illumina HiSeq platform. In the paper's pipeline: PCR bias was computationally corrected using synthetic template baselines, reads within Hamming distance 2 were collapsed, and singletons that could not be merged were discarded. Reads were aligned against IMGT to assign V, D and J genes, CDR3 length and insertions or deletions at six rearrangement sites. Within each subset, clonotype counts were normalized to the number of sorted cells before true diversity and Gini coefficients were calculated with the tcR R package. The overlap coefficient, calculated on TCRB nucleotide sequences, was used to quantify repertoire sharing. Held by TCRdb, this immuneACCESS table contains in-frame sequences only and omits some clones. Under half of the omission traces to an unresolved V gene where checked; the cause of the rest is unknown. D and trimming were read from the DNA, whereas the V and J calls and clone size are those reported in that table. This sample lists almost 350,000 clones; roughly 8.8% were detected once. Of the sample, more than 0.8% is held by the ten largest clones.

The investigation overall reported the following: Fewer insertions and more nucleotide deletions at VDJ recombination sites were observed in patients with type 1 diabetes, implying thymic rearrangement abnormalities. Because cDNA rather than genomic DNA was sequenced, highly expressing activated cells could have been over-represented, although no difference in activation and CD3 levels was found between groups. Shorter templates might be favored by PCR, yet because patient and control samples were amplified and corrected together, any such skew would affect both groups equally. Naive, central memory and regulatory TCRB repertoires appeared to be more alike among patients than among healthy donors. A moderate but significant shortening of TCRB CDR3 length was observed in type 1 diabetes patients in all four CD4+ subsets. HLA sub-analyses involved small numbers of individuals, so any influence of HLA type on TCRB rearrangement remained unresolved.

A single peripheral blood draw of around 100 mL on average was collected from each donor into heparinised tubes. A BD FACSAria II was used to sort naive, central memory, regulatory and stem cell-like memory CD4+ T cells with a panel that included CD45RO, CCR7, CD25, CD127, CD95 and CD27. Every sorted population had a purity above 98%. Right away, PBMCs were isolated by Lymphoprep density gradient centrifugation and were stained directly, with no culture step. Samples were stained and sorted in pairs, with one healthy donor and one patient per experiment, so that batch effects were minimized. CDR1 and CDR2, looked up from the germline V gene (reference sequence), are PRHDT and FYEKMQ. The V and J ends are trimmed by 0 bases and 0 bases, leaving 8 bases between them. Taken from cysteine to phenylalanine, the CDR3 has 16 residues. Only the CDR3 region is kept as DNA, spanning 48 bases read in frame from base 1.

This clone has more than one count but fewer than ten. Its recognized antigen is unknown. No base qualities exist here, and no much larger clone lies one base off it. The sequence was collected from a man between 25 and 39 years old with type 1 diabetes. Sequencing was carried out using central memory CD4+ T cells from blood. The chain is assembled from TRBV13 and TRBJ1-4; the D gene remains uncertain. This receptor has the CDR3 CASSLGGSPTNEKLFF. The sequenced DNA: TGTGCCAGCAGCTTAGGCGGCAGTCCAACTAATGAAAAACTGTTTTTT. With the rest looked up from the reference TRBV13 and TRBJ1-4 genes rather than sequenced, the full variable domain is AAGVIQSPRHLIKEKRETATLKCYPIPRHDTVYWYQQGPGQDPQFLISFYEKMQSDKGSIPDRFSAQQFSDYHSELNMSSLELGDSALYFCASSLGGSPTNEKLFFGSGTQLSVL.